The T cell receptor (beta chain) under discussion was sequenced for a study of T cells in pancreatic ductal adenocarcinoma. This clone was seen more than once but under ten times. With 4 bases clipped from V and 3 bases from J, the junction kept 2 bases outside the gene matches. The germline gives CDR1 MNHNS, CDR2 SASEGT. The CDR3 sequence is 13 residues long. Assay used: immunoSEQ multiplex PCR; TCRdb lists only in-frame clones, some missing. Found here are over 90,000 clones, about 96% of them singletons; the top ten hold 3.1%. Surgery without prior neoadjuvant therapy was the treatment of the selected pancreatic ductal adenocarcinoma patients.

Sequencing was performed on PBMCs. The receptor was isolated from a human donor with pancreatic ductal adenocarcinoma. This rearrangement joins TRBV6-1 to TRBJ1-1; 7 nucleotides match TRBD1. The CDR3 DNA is TGTGCCAGCAGTGTCCAGGGGGACACTGAAGCTTTCTTT. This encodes CASSVQGDTEAFF.